One T cell receptor beta chain is described in this entry. The data are from a study of blood T cell repertoires in COVID-19. Profiling relied on immunoSEQ multiplex PCR, and the TCRdb table lists in-frame clones only, not all of them. This sample carries tens of thousands of clones, about nine tenths of them seen once, and the ten largest clones take roughly 6.2%. Germline assignment: CDR1 SGHVS and CDR2 FQNEAQ. The CDR3 loop spans 13 amino acids. V lost 5 bases to trimming and J lost 11 bases, with 16 bases between them. V and J are TRBV7-8 and TRBJ2-1, with D maybe TRBD1 (5 bases). Sequencing was done on a sample of peripheral blood. The sequence was collected from a middle-aged man with acute or convalescent COVID-19. The CDR3 coding sequence is TGTGCCAGCAGCAATAGACAGACCAGGCAGCAGTTCTTC. This sequence encodes CASSNRQTRQQFF.